This T cell receptor (beta chain) was captured by sequencing in a study of blood T cell repertoires in COVID-19. Clones were read by immunoSEQ multiplex PCR, and TCRdb kept only the in-frame ones, dropping some. The data show approximately 230,000 clones, with about four fifths seen just once and about 9% held by the top ten. The CDR3 loop spans 13 amino acids. In germline, CDR1 is KGHDR, CDR2 SFDVKD. V lost 4 bases, J lost 0 bases, and 3 bases lay in between. The receptor was derived from a man older than 75 with acute or convalescent COVID-19. The chain employs TRBV24-1 and TRBJ1-5; D is unclear. Specimen: peripheral blood. The CDR3 bases are TGTGCCACCAGTGACCTTAGCAATCAGCCCCAGCATTTT. Its protein product is CATSDLSNQPQHF.